These T cell receptor beta chains were read from a single sample in a study of blood T cell repertoires in COVID-19. Here immunoSEQ multiplex PCR was the method, and the copy in TCRdb shows in-frame clones only, minus some. Of more than 300,000 clones in the sample, roughly 89% were seen once. The sequencing input was peripheral blood. These receptors were collected from a woman aged 40 to 55 with COVID-19, enrolled during active disease. CDR3s leave out the opening cysteine and the closing phenylalanine or tryptophan. The listing skips clone size in some rows; elsewhere it reads once, few, many or a size class.

clone_size j_call v_call cdr3_aa
NA TRBJ2-7 TRBV7-2 ASSFGGALSYEQY
once TRBJ2-1 TRBV6-5 ASSYSLAGGYNEQF
NA TRBJ2-2 TRBV7-8 ASSPVATGGPGELF
NA TRBJ1-2 TRBV19 ASSIQQGPNYGYT
NA TRBJ2-4 TRBV27 ASSLNGQNIQY
NA TRBJ1-1 TRBV6-4 ASRAFDRGEAF
once TRBJ1-2 TRBV28 ASSLSGAHGYT
NA TRBJ2-3 TRBV30 AWSLESTDTQY
NA TRBJ2-7 TRBV5-1 ASSEMKTSGRPYEQY
NA TRBJ2-3 TRBV5-1 ASSSVSLGASTDTQY
NA TRBJ1-5 TRBV27 ASSLLGQPQH
NA TRBJ1-2 TRBV5-1 ASSLGQGVVGSYT
NA TRBJ1-1 TRBV9 ASSVDHPNTEAF
once TRBJ1-5 TRBV6-5 ASSYSTAGQPQH
once TRBJ1-1 TRBV28 ASSDPPGTEAF
NA TRBJ2-7 TRBV15 ATSRGGQGGYEQY
NA TRBJ1-3 TRBV15 ATSRARARGSGNTIY
NA TRBJ1-4 TRBV29-1 SGQGPNEKLF
NA TRBJ1-2 TRBV6-2/TRBV6-3 ASSPSAASPYGYT
NA TRBJ1-1 TRBV19 ASFGGQKVTEAF
NA TRBJ2-1 TRBV11-2 ASSLTGVSYNEQF
NA TRBJ1-5 TRBV9 ASSGGGADQPQH
once TRBJ1-5 TRBV2 ASSEQGAVGNQPQH
NA TRBJ1-4 TRBV7-2 ASSLEQGASNEKLF
NA TRBJ2-3 TRBV5-6 AGGLAGAVHTDTQY
NA TRBJ2-7 TRBV7-2 ASSDLRGGNAPHEQY
NA TRBJ2-2 TRBV10-3 AISFAGELF
once TRBJ1-1 TRBV2 ASRVPGQGMNTEAF
NA TRBJ1-1 TRBV6-2/TRBV6-3 ASSSGVNTEAF
NA TRBJ1-2 TRBV27 ASSVRPGQVGYGYT
once TRBJ2-1 TRBV10-3 AISDGGREGNEQF
NA TRBJ2-2 TRBV28 ASSFASGRAPAGELF
NA TRBJ2-1 TRBV27 ASSFLTGPNEQF
NA TRBJ2-5 TRBV18 ASSSWTGVVETQY
NA TRBJ1-1 TRBV18 ASSPKGVETEAF
NA TRBJ2-7 TRBV28 ASRRTGNIYEQY
NA TRBJ2-1 TRBV11-3 ASSLLAGVNEQF